This T cell receptor (beta chain) stems from a study of TIL therapy for anti-PD-1-resistant metastatic lung cancer (dated by TCRdb to 2020 to 2023). Notes on the research overall: Among the enrolled patients, the median age was roughly 54 years (range roughly 38-85), and the median tumor PD-L1 proportion score was roughly 6%. The cohort was composed predominantly of lung adenocarcinoma, with a few EGFR-mutant and two ALK-rearranged tumors included, and half of patients were identified as current or former smokers. Across the cohort, whole-exome sequencing showed a median non-synonymous tumor mutation burden of roughly 1.5 mutations per megabase. Clonotypes were tracked across tumor, expanded TIL product and serial blood samples by T cell receptor beta sequencing of tumor and peripheral blood.

Interpreted using the paper, the time point label stands for: pre-treatment sample, taken before nivolumab and TIL therapy. Excised metastases, mostly pleural nodules or supraclavicular lymph nodes, were used as baseline tumor samples and were taken from the same resection from which TIL were grown. Tumors were harvested before any PD-1/PD-L1 blockade; patients then received nivolumab, and those progressing received lymphodepletion, expanded TIL infusion and IL-2. A phase I trial run at two centers enrolled adults with stage 4 NSCLC between late 2017 and 2020. Samples came from a single-arm, open-label phase I trial of tumor-infiltrating lymphocyte therapy with nivolumab in advanced non-small cell lung cancer. For each resected tumor, portions were snap-frozen in liquid nitrogen and kept at -80 degrees C. Tumor regions of interest were selected on H&E sections by laser-capture macrodissection, were pulverized into around 14 mg aliquots, and were extracted with Qiagen Allprep kits.

TCR beta CDR3 regions were amplified from genomic DNA by bias-controlled multiplex PCR with the immunoSEQ v3 hsTCRB kit. TCR libraries were sequenced on an Illumina NextSeq 500 to around 1.9 million read pairs for survey level or about 5-6 million for deep level. The paper's processing steps were these. Clonality was reported by immunoSEQ Analyzer software, which also assigned V, D and J genes and filtered out non-productive sequences. Repertoires were compared by productive Simpson clonality and by the Morisita overlap index of productive TRB rearrangements between infused TIL and blood. TCRdb stores this immuneACCESS table with in-frame sequences only. Part of the clones is absent; in the studies checked, under half of the shortfall reflects unresolved V genes, and no reason is known for the rest. Clone size and V and J calls were adopted from that table, with D and trimming inferred from the DNA. The table for this sample lists some 90,000 clones; just over 65% of them were counted only once. 9.5% to 12% of the sample is held by the ten biggest clonotypes.

Taken from cysteine to phenylalanine, the CDR3 has 13 residues. This entry keeps only the CDR3 DNA: 39 bases, framed from base 1. Per the germline V gene, MNHEY is the CDR1 and SVGAGI is the CDR2. Cut back by 5 bases and 1 base, the V and J ends lie 8 bases apart. Concerning this clone itself: Its antigen remains undetermined. No clone much larger than this one lies a single base away; base qualities are absent.

Findings and caveats that apply to the study as a whole: Clonal turnover during TIL culture was high, and many clones enriched in the product were not detected in the baseline tumor, suggesting clonal contraction rather than faithful expansion. Higher clonality and lower diversity were observed in expanded TIL cultures than in baseline intratumoral T cells (median clonality roughly 6.5% vs 31%, p < 0.0001). The study protocol defined all tumor marker inferences as exploratory. The cohort was highly selected, including more treatment-naive, never-smoker and oncogene-addicted patients than is typical, which limits generalizability.

The clonotype was recovered from a person aged 25 to 80 with non-small cell lung cancer. This specimen consisted of tumor tissue, obtained at baseline. This receptor chain uses TRBV6-5 and TRBJ1-2; no confident D gene assignment can be made. The DNA sequence is given as TGTGCCAGCAGTCGGACGGTTAACTATGGCTACACCTTC. Its coded protein is CASSRTVNYGYTF.